This TCR beta chain came from a study of brain T cells in children with intractable seizures. The CDR3 runs 14 residues. Trimming removed 3 bases at V and 4 bases at J, with 10 bases between. Germline assignment: CDR1 MNHEY and CDR2 SVGAGI. Assay: immunoSEQ multiplex PCR; the TCRdb copy retains only in-frame clones and omits some. Counted here are around 100,000 clones, around 94% occurring once; the ten biggest clones make up more than 3%. Patients received at least one anti-epileptic drug before surgery. This clonotype was obtained from a boy younger than two with hemimegalencephaly and intractable seizures. Sequencing was performed on peripheral blood, taken at surgery. The rearrangement joins TRBV6-5 to TRBJ1-5; D not certain. The CDR3 nucleotides are TGTGCCAGCAGTTATTTGGATCTAAATCAGCCCCAGCATTTT. This gives the protein CASSYLDLNQPQHF.